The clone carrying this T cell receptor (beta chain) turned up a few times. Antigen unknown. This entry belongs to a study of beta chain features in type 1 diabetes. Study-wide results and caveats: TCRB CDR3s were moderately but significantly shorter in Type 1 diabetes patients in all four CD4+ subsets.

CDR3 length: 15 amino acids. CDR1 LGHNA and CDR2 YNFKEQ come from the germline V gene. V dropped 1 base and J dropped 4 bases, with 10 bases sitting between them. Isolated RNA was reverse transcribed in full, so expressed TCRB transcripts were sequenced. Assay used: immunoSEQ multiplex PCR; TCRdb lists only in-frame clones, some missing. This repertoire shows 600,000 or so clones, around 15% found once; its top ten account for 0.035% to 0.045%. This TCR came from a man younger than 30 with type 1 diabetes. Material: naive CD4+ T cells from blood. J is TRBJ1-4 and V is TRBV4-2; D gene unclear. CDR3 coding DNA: TGTGCCAGCAGCCAAGGAGGCGTTGTTAATGAAAAACTGTTTTTT. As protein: CASSQGGVVNEKLFF.